This T cell receptor beta chain was observed in a study of blood T cells in healthy people across ages. Study-wide context: T cells yielded about one barcoded beta molecule per two cells through template switching. Overall study results and limits: Comparison with aged donors showed that long-lived donors had more naive CD4+ cells and higher diversity.

Worth noting for this clonotype: Its antigen is not known.

Germline lookup yields CDR1 KGHSH and CDR2 LQKENI. This CDR3 is built from 16 residues. Germline trimming cut 3 bases from V and 2 bases from J; bases unmatched to any gene: 9. Each donor's blood draw was roughly 10 milliliters of peripheral blood. The use of a sample-barcoded 5' primer and a J-beta primer mix characterized a second PCR of roughly 6 to 11 cycles. Every cDNA molecule carried a tag from a template-switch adaptor bearing 12 random nucleotides. TCRdb redid the calling of the 5' RACE reads with MiXCR, one entry per CDR3 protein. The profile shows about 1,500,000 distinct CDR3 sequences, approximately 42% of them singletons.

This receptor was obtained from a woman under 30 in good health. V and J are TRBV18 and TRBJ2-5; 7 bases fit TRBD1. The sequenced sample was blood. CDR3 region: CASSPSTGTHQETQYF. In nucleotides, the CDR3 is TGTGCCAGCTCACCTTCGACAGGGACCCATCAAGAGACCCAGTACTTC.